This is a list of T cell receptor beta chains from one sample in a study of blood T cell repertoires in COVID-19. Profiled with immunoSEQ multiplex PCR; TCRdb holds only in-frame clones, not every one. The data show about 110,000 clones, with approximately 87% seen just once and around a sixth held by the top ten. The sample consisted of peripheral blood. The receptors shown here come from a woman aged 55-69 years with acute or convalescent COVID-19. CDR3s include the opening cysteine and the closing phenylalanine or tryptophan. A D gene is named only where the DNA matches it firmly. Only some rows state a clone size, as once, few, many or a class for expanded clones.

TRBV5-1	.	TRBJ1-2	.	CASSLAPPYGYTF	TGCGCCAGCAGCTTGGCTCCCCCCTATGGCTACACCTTC
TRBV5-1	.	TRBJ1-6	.	CASSLAYSGSYNSPLHF	TGCGCCAGCAGCTTGGCTTATTCCGGCTCCTATAATTCACCCCTCCACTTT
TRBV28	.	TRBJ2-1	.	CASRSAYGGALYNEQFF	TGTGCCAGCAGATCCGCTTATGGAGGGGCCCTATACAATGAGCAGTTCTTC
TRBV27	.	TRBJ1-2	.	CASSRNLQGPYGYTF	TGTGCCAGCAGTCGGAATTTACAGGGCCCCTATGGCTACACCTTC
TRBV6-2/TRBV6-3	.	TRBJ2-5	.	CASSYDPRRAQETQYF	TGTGCCAGCAGTTACGATCCCCGGCGGGCACAAGAGACCCAGTACTTC
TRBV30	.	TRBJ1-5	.	CAWSGDIDQPQHF	TGTGCCTGGAGTGGGGACATTGATCAGCCCCAGCATTTT
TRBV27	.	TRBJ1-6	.	CASSPGRGTYNSPLHF	TGTGCCAGCAGCCCTGGAAGGGGAACGTATAATTCACCCCTCCACTTT
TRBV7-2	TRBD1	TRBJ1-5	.	CASSLEGQFNQPQHF	TGTGCCAGCAGCTTGGAGGGACAGTTCAATCAGCCCCAGCATTTT
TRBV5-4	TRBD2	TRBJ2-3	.	CASSLGSQSAGGPNTQYF	TGTGCCAGCAGCTTGGGATCCCAATCAGCGGGAGGGCCAAATACGCAGTATTTT
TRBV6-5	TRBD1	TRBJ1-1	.	CASRRDRNTEAFF	TGTGCCAGCCGGAGGGACAGGAACACTGAAGCTTTCTTT
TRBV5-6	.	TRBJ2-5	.	CASSLELTKETQYF	TGTGCCAGCAGCTTGGAACTTACCAAAGAGACCCAGTACTTC
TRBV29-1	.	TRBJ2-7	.	CSVIQGYEQYF	TGCAGCGTAATACAGGGTTACGAGCAGTACTTC
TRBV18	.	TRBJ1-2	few	CASSPPNGPTYGYTF	TGTGCCAGCTCACCACCGAATGGGCCCACCTACGGCTACACCTTC
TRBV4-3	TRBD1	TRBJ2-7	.	CASSQDGTGAYEQYF	TGCGCCAGCAGCCAGGACGGGACAGGGGCCTACGAGCAGTACTTC
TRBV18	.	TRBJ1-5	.	CASSPTGDQPQHF	TGTGCCAGCTCACCAACCGGGGATCAGCCCCAGCATTTT
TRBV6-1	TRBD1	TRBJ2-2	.	CASSEASAGGRTLFF	TGTGCCAGCAGTGAAGCTTCGGCAGGGGGCCGTACGCTGTTTTTT
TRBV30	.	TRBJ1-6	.	CAWTSTGGGIGNSPLHF	TGTGCCTGGACCTCAACTGGGGGGGGTATCGGGAATTCACCCCTCCACTTT
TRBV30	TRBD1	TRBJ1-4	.	CAWSADRDGEKLFF	TGTGCCTGGAGTGCGGACAGGGACGGAGAAAAACTGTTTTTT
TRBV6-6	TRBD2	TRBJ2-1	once	CASSYRRGSGDNEQFF	TGTGCCAGCAGTTACCGCCGGGGTAGCGGGGACAATGAGCAGTTCTTC
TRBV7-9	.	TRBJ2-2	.	CASSIPQGSNTGELFF	TGTGCCAGCAGCATACCGCAGGGGTCGAACACCGGGGAGCTGTTTTTT
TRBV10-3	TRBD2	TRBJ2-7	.	CAISAGTSGSTYEQYF	TGTGCCATCAGTGCAGGGACTAGCGGTTCGACCTACGAGCAGTACTTC
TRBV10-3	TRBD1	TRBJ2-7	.	CAISWTGEAYEQYF	TGTGCCATCAGCTGGACAGGGGAAGCCTACGAGCAGTACTTC
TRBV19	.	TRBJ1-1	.	CASSIGQGNTEAFF	TGTGCCAGTAGTATAGGGCAGGGAAACACTGAAGCTTTCTTT
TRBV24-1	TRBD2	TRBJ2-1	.	CATSSTETSGRPSYNEQFF	TGTGCCACCAGTTCTACGGAGACTAGCGGGCGTCCCTCCTACAATGAGCAGTTCTTC
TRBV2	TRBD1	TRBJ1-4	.	CASSGRTGSTNEKLFF	TGTGCCAGCAGTGGGAGGACAGGGAGCACGAATGAAAAACTGTTTTTT
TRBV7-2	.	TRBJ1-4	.	CASSPQGINEKLFF	TGTGCCAGCAGCCCCCAGGGGATTAATGAAAAACTGTTTTTT
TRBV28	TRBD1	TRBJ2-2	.	CASSLTGTENTGELFF	TGTGCCAGCAGCCTTACCGGGACAGAAAACACCGGGGAGCTGTTTTTT
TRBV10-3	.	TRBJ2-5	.	CAIGAGQGRGETQYF	TGTGCCATCGGCGCAGGCCAAGGGAGAGGTGAGACCCAGTACTTC
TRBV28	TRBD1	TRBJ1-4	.	CATQPPPGGGGEKLFF	TGTGCCACCCAACCCCCCCCAGGGGGCGGGGGTGAAAAACTGTTTTTT
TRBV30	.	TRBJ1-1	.	CAWSYASNTEAFF	TGTGCCTGGAGTTATGCGTCAAACACTGAAGCTTTCTTT
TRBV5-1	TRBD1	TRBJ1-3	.	CASSSGMGQGTGNTIYF	TGCGCCAGCAGCTCTGGTATGGGACAGGGGACTGGAAACACCATATATTTT
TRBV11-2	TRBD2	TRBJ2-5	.	CASSNTHKAGRRETQYF	TGTGCCAGCAGCAACACCCATAAAGCGGGGCGTCGGGAGACCCAGTACTTC
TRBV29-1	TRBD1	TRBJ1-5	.	CSVRTGLDQPQHF	TGCAGCGTTCGGACAGGGCTCGATCAGCCCCAGCATTTT
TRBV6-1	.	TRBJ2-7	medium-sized	CASSERFSGSYEQYF	TGTGCCAGCAGTGAAAGGTTCTCGGGCTCCTACGAGCAGTACTTC
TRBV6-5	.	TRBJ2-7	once	CASGRREVRGSEQYF	TGTGCCAGCGGGCGTCGAGAGGTGCGCGGGTCCGAGCAGTACTTC
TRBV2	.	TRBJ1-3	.	CASTPGGNTIYF	TGTGCCAGCACTCCCGGGGGAAACACCATATATTTT
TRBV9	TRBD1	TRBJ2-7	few	CASSIRDSASYEQYF	TGTGCCAGCAGCATTCGGGACAGTGCTTCCTACGAGCAGTACTTC
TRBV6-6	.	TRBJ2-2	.	CASMVWRVDGELFF	TGTGCCAGCATGGTCTGGCGGGTTGACGGGGAGCTGTTTTTT
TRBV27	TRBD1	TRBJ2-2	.	CASSFWDRINTGELFF	TGTGCCAGCAGTTTCTGGGACAGGATTAACACCGGGGAGCTGTTTTTT
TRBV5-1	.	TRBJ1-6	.	CASSRAQGVVNSPLHF	TGCGCCAGCAGCCGGGCCCAAGGGGTAGTGAATTCACCCCTCCACTTT
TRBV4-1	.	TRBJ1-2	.	CASSQDTFVGGGGYTF	TGCGCCAGCAGCCAAGATACTTTCGTTGGGGGAGGCGGCTACACCTTC
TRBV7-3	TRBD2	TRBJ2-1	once	CASSPLAGGSYNEQFF	TGTGCCAGCAGCCCCCTAGCGGGAGGGAGTTACAATGAGCAGTTCTTC
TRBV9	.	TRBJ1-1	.	CASSVGQRNTEAFF	TGTGCCAGCAGCGTAGGACAGCGGAACACTGAAGCTTTCTTT
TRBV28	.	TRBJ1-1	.	CASSLMGSGTTEAFF	TGTGCCAGCAGTTTAATGGGGAGTGGTACGACTGAAGCTTTCTTT
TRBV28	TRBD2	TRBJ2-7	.	CASSLGSGRGFDEQYF	TGTGCCAGCAGTTTGGGTAGCGGGAGAGGTTTCGACGAGCAGTACTTC
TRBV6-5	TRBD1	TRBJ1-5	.	CATMGQGSNQPQHF	TGTGCCACCATGGGACAGGGAAGCAATCAGCCCCAGCATTTT
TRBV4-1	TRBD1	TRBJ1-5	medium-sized	CASSQDGVGGDQPQHF	TGCGCCAGCAGCCAAGACGGTGTAGGGGGCGATCAGCCCCAGCATTTT
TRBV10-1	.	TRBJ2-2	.	CASTRDSNTGELFF	TGCGCCAGCACCCGGGACTCTAACACCGGGGAGCTGTTTTTT
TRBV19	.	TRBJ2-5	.	CASRQGGSRETQYF	TGTGCCAGTCGACAGGGAGGATCGCGGGAGACCCAGTACTTC
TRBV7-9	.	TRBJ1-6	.	CASSRNREGPPLHF	TGTGCCAGCAGCCGAAACAGGGAAGGGCCACCCCTCCACTTT
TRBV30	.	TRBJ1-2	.	CAWNLRAGERSPRREGYTF	TGTGCCTGGAATTTACGGGCAGGGGAGAGGTCTCCCCGGAGAGAAGGCTACACCTTC
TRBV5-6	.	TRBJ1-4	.	CASSPRTGGRGEKLFF	TGTGCCAGCAGCCCCCGGACCGGGGGGCGCGGTGAAAAACTGTTTTTT
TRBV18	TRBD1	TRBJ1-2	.	CASSPGTGGAGYTF	TGTGCCAGCTCACCCGGGACAGGGGGCGCGGGCTACACCTTC
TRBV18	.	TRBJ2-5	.	CASSLNQETQYF	TGTGCCAGCTCTCTAAACCAAGAGACCCAGTACTTC